Reported below is one T cell receptor (beta chain). Germline-derived CDR1 and CDR2 are WNHNN and SYGVQD (reference sequence). CDR3 size: 13 residues. V lost 6 bases, J lost 3 bases, and 4 bases stayed unmatched. The record originates from a study of blood T cell repertoires in COVID-19. Study context: The origin of the acute and convalescent COVID-19 samples was the United States, Italy and Spain. The cDNA or gDNA used as material had been derived from T cells, B-cell-depleted T cells, or PBMCs.

Study processing details: Cell counts per sample came from amplifying reference gene primers. The table came from immunoSEQ multiplex PCR; TCRdb's copy has only in-frame clones and leaves some out. For V, J and clone size, that table is used; D and trimming come from the DNA. The sample lists around 170,000 clones; 85% to 90% were seen once. This sequence was found in a woman aged 25 to 39 with active or convalescent COVID-19. Material: peripheral blood. The chain joins TRBV10-1 to TRBJ1-1; 7 bases agree with TRBD1. The CDR3 reads CASREDRDTEAFF. CDR3 nucleotide sequence: TGCGCCAGCAGGGAAGACAGGGACACTGAAGCTTTCTTT.